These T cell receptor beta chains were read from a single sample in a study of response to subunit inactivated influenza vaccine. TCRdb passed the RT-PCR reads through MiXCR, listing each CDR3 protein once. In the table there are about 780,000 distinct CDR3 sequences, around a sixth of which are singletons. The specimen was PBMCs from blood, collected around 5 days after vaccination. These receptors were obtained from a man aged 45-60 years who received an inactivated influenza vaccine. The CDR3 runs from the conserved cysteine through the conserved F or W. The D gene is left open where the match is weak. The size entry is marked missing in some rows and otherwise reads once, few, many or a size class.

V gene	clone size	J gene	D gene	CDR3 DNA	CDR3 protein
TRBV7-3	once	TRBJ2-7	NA	TGTGCCAGCAGCTTAATGCGGGCGGAATCCTACGAGCAGTACTTC	CASSLMRAESYEQYF
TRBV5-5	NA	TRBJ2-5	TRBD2	TGTGCCAGCAGCTTGTTCCTAGCGGGAGGCGGAGAGACCCAGTACTTC	CASSLFLAGGGETQYF
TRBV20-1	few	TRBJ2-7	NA	TGCAGTGCTAGAAACCCAACAGGGTCCGAGCAGTACTTC	CSARNPTGSEQYF
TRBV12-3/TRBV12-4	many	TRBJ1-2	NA	TGTGCCAGCAGTTTAGATGGGTCTTCTAACTATGGCTACACCTTC	CASSLDGSSNYGYTF
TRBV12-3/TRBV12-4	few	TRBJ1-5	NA	TGTGCCAGCAGTTTTGGACGGACACGGCGGAATCAGCCCCAGCATTTT	CASSFGRTRRNQPQHF
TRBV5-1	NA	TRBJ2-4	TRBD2	TGCGCCAGCAACCCGGGGGGGCCGGGAAACATTCAGTACTTC	CASNPGGPGNIQYF
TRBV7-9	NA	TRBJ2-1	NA	TGTGCCAGCAGCTTAGACCTACACCACTCCTTGGATGAGCAGTTCTTC	CASSLDLHHSLDEQFF
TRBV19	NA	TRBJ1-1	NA	TGTGCCAGTAGTATAGAGGGCATCCACACTGAAGCTTTCTTT	CASSIEGIHTEAFF
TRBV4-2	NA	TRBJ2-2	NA	TGTGCCAGCAGCCAATACGGGGACACTAACACCGGGGAGCTGTTTTTT	CASSQYGDTNTGELFF
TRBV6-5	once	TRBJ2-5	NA	TGTGCCAGCAGTTACGTGGTTGGAGGGGGCGGCGAGACCCAGTACTTC	CASSYVVGGGGETQYF
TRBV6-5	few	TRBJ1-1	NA	TGTGCCAGCAGTTGGGGAGCGCACACTGAAGCTTTCTTT	CASSWGAHTEAFF
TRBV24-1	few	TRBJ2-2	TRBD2	TGTGCCACCAGTGAATCGTCACTAGCGCCGGCGAACACCGGGGAGCTGTTTTTT	CATSESSLAPANTGELFF
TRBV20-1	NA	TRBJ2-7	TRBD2	TGCAGTGCTTCGGGACTAGCGGAGGGGTACGAGCAGTACTTC	CSASGLAEGYEQYF
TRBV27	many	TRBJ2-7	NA	TGTGCCAGCAGTTCAGGGGCAGGGGACTACGAGCAGTACTTC	CASSSGAGDYEQYF
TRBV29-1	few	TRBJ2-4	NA	TGCAGCGTTGTTCCCCAGGGTGCCAAAAACATTCAGTACTTC	CSVVPQGAKNIQYF
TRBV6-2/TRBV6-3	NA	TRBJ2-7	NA	TGTGCCAGCAGTTATTTCGACGAGCAGTACTTC	CASSYFDEQYF
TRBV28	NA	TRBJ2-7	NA	TGTGCCAGCACAGGGAGATACGAGCAGTACTTC	CASTGRYEQYF
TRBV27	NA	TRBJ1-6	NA	TGTGCCAGCAGTTCCACAGGGTTGGGATCACCCCTCCACTTT	CASSSTGLGSPLHF
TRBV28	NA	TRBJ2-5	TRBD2	TGTGCCAGCAGTTCAGGGACTAGCGGGGGAAAGACCCAGTACTTC	CASSSGTSGGKTQYF
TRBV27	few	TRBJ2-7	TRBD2	TGTGCCAGCAGTTTAAATGGAGCGGGAGGGCCAGTCGAGCAGTACTTC	CASSLNGAGGPVEQYF
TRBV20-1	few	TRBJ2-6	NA	TGCAGTGCTAGACTAGTGGCTGGGGCCAACGTCCTGACTTTC	CSARLVAGANVLTF
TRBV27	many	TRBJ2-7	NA	TGTGCCAGCAGTTTAGGGGGTGGTAGGACCTACGAGCAGTACTTC	CASSLGGGRTYEQYF
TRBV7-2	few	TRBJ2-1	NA	TGTGCCAGCAGCTTAGCATCGCCGACCCGCTACAATGAGCAGTTCTTC	CASSLASPTRYNEQFF
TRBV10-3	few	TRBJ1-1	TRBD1	TGTGCCATCACCGGGACAGGGACCACTGAAGCTTTCTTT	CAITGTGTTEAFF
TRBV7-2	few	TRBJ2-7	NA	TGTGCCAGCAGCCGAATGACAGGATCTTACGAGCAGTACTTC	CASSRMTGSYEQYF
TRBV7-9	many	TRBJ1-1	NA	TGTGCCAGCAGCTTAAAAACCGAAGCTTTCTTT	CASSLKTEAFF
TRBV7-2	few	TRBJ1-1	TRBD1	TGTGCCAGCAGCACAAACAGGGGTTTCACTGAAGCTTTCTTT	CASSTNRGFTEAFF
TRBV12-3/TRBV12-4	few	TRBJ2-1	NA	TGTGCCAGCACTATCGGGGATGAGCAGTTCTTC	CASTIGDEQFF
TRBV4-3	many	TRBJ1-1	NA	TGCGCCAGCAGCCAAGATTCCGCAGGCTACACTGAAGCTTTCTTT	CASSQDSAGYTEAFF
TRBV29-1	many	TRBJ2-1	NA	TGCAGCGTTGAGTCGGACAAAAGGGGCAATGAGCAGTTCTTC	CSVESDKRGNEQFF
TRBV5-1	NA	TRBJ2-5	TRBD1	TGCGCCAGCAGCCTAGGACAGGGGGCCTGGTGGGCCCAGTACTTC	CASSLGQGAWWAQYF
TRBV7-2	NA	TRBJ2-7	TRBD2	TGTGCCAGCAGCTTAGCGCCGGGACGGGGAGGGGAGCAGTACTTC	CASSLAPGRGGEQYF
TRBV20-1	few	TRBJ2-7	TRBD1	TGCAGTGCTACAACCGACAGGGACGAGCAGTACTTC	CSATTDRDEQYF
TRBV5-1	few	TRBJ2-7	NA	TGCGCCAGCAGCTCCATGACTAACTCCTACGAGCAGTACTTC	CASSSMTNSYEQYF
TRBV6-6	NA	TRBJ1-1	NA	TGTGCCAGCAGCCCTCGGAGGAACACTGAAGCTTTCTTT	CASSPRRNTEAFF
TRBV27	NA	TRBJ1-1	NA	TGCACCAGCAGGGACTCCGGGATTTTGAACACTGAAGCTTTCTTT	CTSRDSGILNTEAFF
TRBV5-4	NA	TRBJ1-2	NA	TGTGCCAGCAGCTTATATCTAGACAGCTACACCTTC	CASSLYLDSYTF
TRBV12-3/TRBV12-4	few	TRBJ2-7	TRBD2	TGTGCCAGCAGGACTAGCGGGGGCTTGGGGGAGCAGTACTTC	CASRTSGGLGEQYF
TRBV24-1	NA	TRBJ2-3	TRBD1	TGTGCCACCAGTGTTACACAGGGGAGTACGCAGTATTTT	CATSVTQGSTQYF
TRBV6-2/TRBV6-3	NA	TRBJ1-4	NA	TGTGCCAGCAGTTGGAGTGAAAAACTGTTTTTT	CASSWSEKLFF
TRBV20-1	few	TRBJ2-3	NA	TGCAGTGGGGGGCCAGGGACAGATACGCAGTATTTT	CSGGPGTDTQYF
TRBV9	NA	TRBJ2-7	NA	TGTGCCAGCAGCCCCATACGCGGACCCCACGAGCAGTACTTC	CASSPIRGPHEQYF
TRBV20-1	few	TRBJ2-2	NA	TGCAGTGCTAGCTCGGACACCGGGGAGCTGTTTTTT	CSASSDTGELFF
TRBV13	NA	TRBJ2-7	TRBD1	TGTGCCAGCAGTCGGACAGGGATCCCCTACGAGCAGTACTTC	CASSRTGIPYEQYF
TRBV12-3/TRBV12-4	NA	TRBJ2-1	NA	TGTGCCGGGGCCCTCTGGGGCTACAATGAGCAGTTCTTC	CAGALWGYNEQFF
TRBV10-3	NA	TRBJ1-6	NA	TGTGCCATCAGTGTTGGGGGGTTATATAATTCACCCCTCCACTTT	CAISVGGLYNSPLHF
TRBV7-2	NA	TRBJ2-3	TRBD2	TGTGCCAGCAGCCCTATAGCGGGAGTGAGGACAGATACGCAGTATTTT	CASSPIAGVRTDTQYF
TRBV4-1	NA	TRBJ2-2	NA	TGCGCCAGCAGCCAATTAACAGGATTAGGCGGGGAGCTGTTTTTT	CASSQLTGLGGELFF
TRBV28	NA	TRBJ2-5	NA	TGTGCCAGCTGTAGTTTGGGTAACCAAGAGACCCAGTACTTC	CASCSLGNQETQYF
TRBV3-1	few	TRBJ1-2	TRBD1	TGTGCCAGCAGCGCCGGGACAGGAGATGGCTACACCTTC	CASSAGTGDGYTF
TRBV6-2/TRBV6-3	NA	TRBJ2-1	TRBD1	TGTGCCAGCAGTTACGATCCGGGACAGGGTAGTACAAGTTCCTACAATGAGCAGTTCTTC	CASSYDPGQGSTSSYNEQFF
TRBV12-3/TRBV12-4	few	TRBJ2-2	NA	TGTGCCAGCAGTCCCCTGGACTTAGCCAAGGCCGGGGAGCTGTTTTTT	CASSPLDLAKAGELFF
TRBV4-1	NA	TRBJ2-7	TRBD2	TGCGCCAGCAGCCAGACTAGCGGGGGGCGCTACGAGCAGTACTTC	CASSQTSGGRYEQYF
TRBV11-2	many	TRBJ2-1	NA	TGTGCCAGCAGCTTGAGTAGGAACAATGAGCAGTTCTTC	CASSLSRNNEQFF